This T cell receptor beta chain was profiled in a study of OX40 agonist ivuxolimab in advanced cancers. The assay was immunoSEQ multiplex PCR, and TCRdb's table has in-frame clones only and misses some. The sample includes more than 40,000 clones, over 75% of them seen just once. The CDR3 extends over 16 amino acids. V shed 3 bases and J shed 5 bases, with 18 bases lying between them. Germline CDR1 and CDR2: SGDLS and YYNGEE. This clonotype originated in an adult with an advanced solid tumor such as melanoma, head and neck, liver or kidney cancer. This material consisted of CD4+ or CD8+ T cells sorted from blood, taken in a trial of the OX40 agonist ivuxolimab. The chain couples TRBV9 to TRBJ2-1; the D gene is possibly TRBD2 (5 bases). The DNA for the CDR3 is TGTGCCAGCAGCGCCCCGGGGTGGGAGTTCGACAATGAGCAGTTCTTC. Translating it yields CASSAPGWEFDNEQFF.